This TCR beta chain was retrieved from a study of cytomegalovirus exposure and HLA in healthy donors. The repertoire was sequenced with immunoSEQ multiplex PCR; TCRdb's copy has only in-frame clones and lacks some. The table includes more than 95,000 clones, roughly 88% detected once. Germline lookup yields CDR1 SGDLS and CDR2 YYNGEE. V dropped 4 bases and J dropped 5; count of bases not matched to a gene: 11. CDR3 length equals 15 residues. Donors were drawn from the roughly 130-subject validation cohort, separate from the roughly 670-subject first cohort. Sequencing input: PBMCs. This TCR derives from a man younger than 35 in good health and CMV-seronegative. The rearrangement links TRBV9 to TRBJ1-2; 7 nucleotides align to TRBD1. The CDR3 region is CASSLDDRVPYGYTF. The DNA of the CDR3 is TGTGCCAGCAGCCTAGATGACAGGGTACCTTATGGCTACACCTTC.